These T cell receptor beta chains were read from a single sample in a study of Ad26.COV2.S vaccination and SARS-CoV-2 variants. Sequencing was performed with immunoSEQ multiplex PCR; in TCRdb, only in-frame clones are kept and a portion is missing. The sample includes roughly 500,000 clones, around nine tenths of them seen just once. The sample here was peripheral blood, taken in a trial of Ad26.COV2.S vaccine versus placebo. The receptors stem from a person aged 18-65 years who received the Ad26.COV2.S COVID-19 vaccine or a placebo. CDR3s include the opening cysteine and the closing phenylalanine or tryptophan. The D gene is left open where the match is weak. Some rows have no size entry. The others give once, few or many, or a class for an expanded clone.

D gene,V gene,clone size,J gene,CDR3 DNA,CDR3 protein
NA,TRBV27,NA,TRBJ2-5,TGTGCCACTGAAGGGGAGACCCAGTACTTC,CATEGETQYF
NA,TRBV28,NA,TRBJ2-7,TGTGCCAGCAAGGGGCCAGGCACCTACGAGCAGTACTTC,CASKGPGTYEQYF
NA,TRBV28,NA,TRBJ2-1,TGTGCCAGCAGCCTTAATGAGCAGTTCTTC,CASSLNEQFF
NA,TRBV7-9,NA,TRBJ2-1,TGTGCCAGCAACCTCTTCAATGAGCAGTTCTTC,CASNLFNEQFF
TRBD1,TRBV30,NA,TRBJ1-2,TGTGCCAGGGACAGGGAGGACTATGGCTACACCTTC,CARDREDYGYTF
NA,TRBV6-2/TRBV6-3,NA,TRBJ1-2,TGTGCCAGCAGTTACGACGTCTATGGCTACACCTTC,CASSYDVYGYTF
NA,TRBV14,NA,TRBJ1-3,TGTGCCAGCAGCCGGGGCAGGGTTCTTTTTACGAACACCATATATTTT,CASSRGRVLFTNTIYF
NA,TRBV19,NA,TRBJ2-5,TGTGCCAGTCGGGTGCGGGGACAAGAGACCCAGTACTTC,CASRVRGQETQYF
NA,TRBV30,once,TRBJ2-3,TGTGCCTGGAGTGTGATTAGCACAGATACGCAGTATTTT,CAWSVISTDTQYF
TRBD2,TRBV5-1,NA,TRBJ2-7,TGCGCCAGCAGCTGGACTAGCGGGAGGGCCTCGGAGCAGTACTTC,CASSWTSGRASEQYF
NA,TRBV10-3,once,TRBJ2-3,TGTGCCATCAGTGAGTCGGACACTACGCAGTATTTT,CAISESDTTQYF
NA,TRBV28,NA,TRBJ2-1,TGTGCCAGCAGTTTATGGTCAGGGAGGAATGAGCAGTTCTTC,CASSLWSGRNEQFF
TRBD1,TRBV5-1,NA,TRBJ2-7,TGCGCCAGCAGCTTGGAGAAGGGGGCTATATACGAGCAGTACTTC,CASSLEKGAIYEQYF
TRBD2,TRBV5-1,once,TRBJ2-1,TGCGCCAGCAGCCTAGGACTAGTAAGCCACAATGAGCAGTTCTTC,CASSLGLVSHNEQFF
NA,TRBV27,NA,TRBJ1-5,TGTGCCAGCAGTTTGGGGTTTGTCAGTCAGCCCCAGCATTTT,CASSLGFVSQPQHF
NA,TRBV5-6,NA,TRBJ1-1,TGTGCCAGCAGCTCCACAAATGAAGCTTTCTTT,CASSSTNEAFF
NA,TRBV5-1,NA,TRBJ2-5,TGCGCCAGCAGAATGACAGGGAAGGGAGGTGAGACCCAGTACTTC,CASRMTGKGGETQYF
TRBD1,TRBV20-1,NA,TRBJ2-5,TGCAGTGCTAGTAGACAGGGTTCAGAGACCCAGTACTTC,CSASRQGSETQYF
TRBD2,TRBV7-8,NA,TRBJ2-5,TGTGCCAGCAGATCCGGGACTAGTAGATCGGAGACCCAGTACTTC,CASRSGTSRSETQYF
TRBD1,TRBV28,NA,TRBJ2-3,TGTGCCAGCAGTAAACAGGGGGGCGCAGATACGCAGTATTTT,CASSKQGGADTQYF
TRBD1,TRBV29-1,NA,TRBJ2-5,TGCAGCGTCCCCGGGACAGGGGGCCAAGAGACCCAGTACTTC,CSVPGTGGQETQYF
NA,TRBV4-3,NA,TRBJ1-2,TGCGCCAGCAGCCAAGATCACACCCTAGGCAGTCACATCTATGGCTACACCTTC,CASSQDHTLGSHIYGYTF
TRBD2,TRBV27,once,TRBJ2-1,TGTGCCAGCAGCCTAGGTCAGGGACTAGCGGCCTACAATGAGCAGTTCTTC,CASSLGQGLAAYNEQFF
NA,TRBV28,NA,TRBJ1-1,TGTGCCAGCAGACCCCTAGAATATGAGACGGGGAGGGCTTTCTTT,CASRPLEYETGRAFF
NA,TRBV27,NA,TRBJ2-7,TGTGCCAGCAGTTCGAGCGGCAGCAGCTCCTACGAGCAGTACTTC,CASSSSGSSSYEQYF
NA,TRBV5-1,NA,TRBJ1-6,TGCGCCAGCAGCTTGGAAGTCAGGGCAGGAGATAATTCACCCCTCCACTTT,CASSLEVRAGDNSPLHF
TRBD1,TRBV3-1/TRBV3-2,NA,TRBJ1-1,TGTGCCAGCAGCCCTCAGGGGGGGAACACTGAAGCTTTCTTT,CASSPQGGNTEAFF
TRBD1,TRBV5-1,NA,TRBJ1-2,TGCGCCAGCAGCAAATCCGGGACAGGGATCTATGGCTACACCTTC,CASSKSGTGIYGYTF
NA,TRBV4-2,NA,TRBJ1-2,TGTGCCAGCAGCCAAGATTTGGCGGGTTATGGCTACACCTTC,CASSQDLAGYGYTF
NA,TRBV28,NA,TRBJ2-2,TGTGCCACCCAACAGTACACCGGGGAGCTGTTTTTT,CATQQYTGELFF
NA,TRBV27,NA,TRBJ1-2,TGTGCCAGCAGTTTACGGGGTCTGGGGGGCTACACCTTC,CASSLRGLGGYTF
TRBD1,TRBV5-5,NA,TRBJ1-5,TGTGCCAGCAGCTATACCGGGACAGGGGATCAGCCCCAGCATTTT,CASSYTGTGDQPQHF
NA,TRBV5-5,NA,TRBJ2-7,TGTGCCAGCAGCTTGCTTACGGGGCAGATCTACGAGCAGTACTTC,CASSLLTGQIYEQYF
TRBD2,TRBV9,NA,TRBJ2-1,TGTGCCAGCAGCGTAGGCAGCAGCGGGAGCCTCAATGAGCAGTTCTTC,CASSVGSSGSLNEQFF
NA,TRBV5-1,NA,TRBJ2-1,TGCGCCAGCAGTGCCGGGACACAGAATTACAATGAGCAGTTCTTC,CASSAGTQNYNEQFF
NA,TRBV12-3/TRBV12-4,few,TRBJ1-1,TGTGCCAGCAGTTTTGCCCAGAGTACTGAAGCTTTCTTT,CASSFAQSTEAFF
NA,TRBV9,NA,TRBJ1-6,TGTGCCAGCAGCACAGCCGGGACCCCTTATAATTCACCCCTCCACTTT,CASSTAGTPYNSPLHF
NA,TRBV30,NA,TRBJ1-2,TGTGCCTGGAGTGTTGGTCCGGGCTACACCTTC,CAWSVGPGYTF
NA,TRBV11-1,NA,TRBJ2-3,TGTGCCAGCAGCTTAAGCGTTTCGTCCGCAGATACGCAGTATTTT,CASSLSVSSADTQYF
NA,TRBV7-2,NA,TRBJ1-1,TGTGCCAGCAGCTTTCAGGGAGGGAACACTGAAGCTTTCTTT,CASSFQGGNTEAFF
NA,TRBV9,NA,TRBJ1-1,TGTGCCAGCAGCGCTCAAGGGGTCACTGAAGCTTTCTTT,CASSAQGVTEAFF
TRBD2,TRBV7-2,NA,TRBJ2-3,TGTGCCAGCAGCGACGACCCGGGCGGGAGGGTCACAGATACGCAGTATTTT,CASSDDPGGRVTDTQYF
TRBD1,TRBV6-2/TRBV6-3,NA,TRBJ1-1,TGTGCCAGCAGTACTACAGGGGGCGCGGAGACTGAAGCTTTCTTT,CASSTTGGAETEAFF
NA,TRBV6-4,NA,TRBJ2-2,TGTGCCAGTAATAACAGGGTTCGGGACACCGGGGAGCTGTTTTTT,CASNNRVRDTGELFF
NA,TRBV6-2/TRBV6-3,NA,TRBJ2-7,TGTGCCAGCAGCCCGATCCCGGGGCCGGATGGATTCTACGAGCAGTACTTC,CASSPIPGPDGFYEQYF
NA,TRBV30,NA,TRBJ2-3,TGTGCCTGGAGTGTAAGCTACTCGGATACGCAGTATTTT,CAWSVSYSDTQYF
NA,TRBV9,NA,TRBJ2-1,TGTGCCAGCAGCTTACGACTGGGGGATGAGCAGTTCTTC,CASSLRLGDEQFF
NA,TRBV12-1,NA,TRBJ1-4,TGTGCCAGCAGCTTTGGTCAGGGGCTCCGGAGGGCTCCGGTATCAGGGGAAAAACTGTTTTTT,CASSFGQGLRRAPVSGEKLFF
NA,TRBV11-2,NA,TRBJ2-1,TGTGCCAGCAGCTTAGACGGGGGACCCTACAATGAGCAGTTCTTC,CASSLDGGPYNEQFF
TRBD1,TRBV9,NA,TRBJ1-2,TGTGCCAGCAGCGCCCAGGGGGCTGGTGGCTACACCTTC,CASSAQGAGGYTF
NA,TRBV10-3,NA,TRBJ2-3,TGTGCCTCCCGTGGGAGAGGCACAGATACGCAGTATTTT,CASRGRGTDTQYF
NA,TRBV2,NA,TRBJ1-4,TGTGCCAGCAGTGAAGGACAGGTTGGCGAAAAACTGTTTTTT,CASSEGQVGEKLFF
NA,TRBV30,NA,TRBJ2-6,TGTGCCTGGAGCCTTGGGGAATCTGGGGCCAACGTCCTGACTTTC,CAWSLGESGANVLTF